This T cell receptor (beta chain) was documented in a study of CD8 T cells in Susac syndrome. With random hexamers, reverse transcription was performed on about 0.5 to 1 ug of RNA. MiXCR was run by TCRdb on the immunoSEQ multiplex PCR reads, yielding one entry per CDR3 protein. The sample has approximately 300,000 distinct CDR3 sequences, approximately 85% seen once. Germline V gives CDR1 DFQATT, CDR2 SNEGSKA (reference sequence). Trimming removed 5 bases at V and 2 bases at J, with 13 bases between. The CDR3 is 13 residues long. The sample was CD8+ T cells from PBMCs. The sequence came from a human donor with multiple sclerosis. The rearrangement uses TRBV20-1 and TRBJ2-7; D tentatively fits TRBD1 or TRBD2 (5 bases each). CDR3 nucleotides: TGCAGTGCTTTGGAGGACAAACCCTACGAGCAGTACTTC. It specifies CSALEDKPYEQYF.